The 4 T cell receptor beta chains listed next were all sequenced from one sample in a study of human T cells and chemical hapten exposure. As for time point: patch test 1, 2 weeks after DPC sensitization. The treatment denotes: therapeutic diphenylcyclopropenone sensitization with weekly scalp DPC. TCRdb recomputed calls from the RACE reads with MiXCR, one row per CDR3 protein. The profile shows 370,000 or so distinct CDR3 sequences, nearly 5% of them singletons. Specimen: whole blood, collected in connection with sensitization to the hapten diphenylcyclopropenone (DPC). Every receptor here comes from a woman between 45 and 65 years old with alopecia areata. Some clones in this sample may be carry-over from other donors' samples.

This clonotype showed up just a few times. The rearrangement uses TRBV5-1 and TRBJ1-1; tentatively, D is TRBD1 (5 bases). V dropped 3 bases and J dropped 0 bases, with 12 bases sitting between them. Germline-derived CDR1 and CDR2 are SGHRS and YFSETQ. The CDR3 contains 15 residues. The CDR3 coding sequence is TGCGCCAGCAGCTCCCCACGGGGGATGAACACTGAAGCTTTCTTT. It yields the protein CASSSPRGMNTEAFF.

This clonotype has at least ten counts. The chain employs TRBV28 and TRBJ2-1; 10 nucleotides line up with TRBD2. Germline V gives CDR1 MDHEN, CDR2 SYDVKM. V lost 3 bases to trimming and J lost 0 bases; unmatched junction nucleotides: 11. The CDR3 is made up of 19 amino acids. The CDR3 DNA reads as TGTGCCAGCAGTTTCCCGGGACTAGCGTTAGATGCCTCCTACAATGAGCAGTTCTTC. Protein sequence: CASSFPGLALDASYNEQFF. The complete variable domain, with remaining parts taken from reference TRBV28 and TRBJ2-1, reads DVKVTQSSRYLVKRTGEKVFLECVQDMDHENMFWYRQDPGLGLRLIYFSYDVKMKEKGDIPEGYSVSREKKERFSLILESASTNQTSMYLCASSFPGLALDASYNEQFFGPGTRLTVL.

This clonotype was picked up a small number of times. In nucleotides, the CDR3 is TGCAGTGCGAAGTCCAGTTCCTACGAGCAGTACTTC. Translated: CSAKSSSYEQYF. The chain couples TRBV20-1 to TRBJ2-7; no clear D. V was trimmed by 6 bases and J by 1 base, leaving 10 bases between them. Germline-derived CDR1 and CDR2 are DFQATT and SNEGSKA (reference sequence). CDR3 size: 12 residues.

This clonotype was counted only a few times. The chain recombines TRBV20-1 with TRBJ2-7; 12 nucleotides align to TRBD2. The CDR3 length is 13 residues. Unmatched junction bases numbered 3, after V lost 5 bases and J lost 4 bases. The V gene's germline CDR1 is DFQATT and CDR2 SNEGSKA (reference sequence). Here the CDR3 DNA reads TGCAGTGCTCCTAGCGGGAGGGCGTACGAGCAGTACTTC. This translates into CSAPSGRAYEQYF.